The 4 T cell receptor beta chains below all came from one sample that was sequenced in a study of cytomegalovirus exposure and HLA in healthy donors. The PCR ran on 60 Vbeta and 13 Jbeta primers. Method: immunoSEQ multiplex PCR; TCRdb's copy keeps in-frame clones and lacks some. Counted here are approximately 170,000 clones, more than 65% occurring once; the ten biggest clones make up 1.3%. Sequenced sample: PBMCs. These receptors all come from a man in his fifties or sixties in good health and CMV-seropositive.

The gene calls are TRBV6-5 and TRBJ1-1; 7 nucleotides agree with TRBD1. Looked up from germline, CDR1 is MNHEY and CDR2 is SVGAGI. The junction had 7 bases not matched to a gene; V was cut back by 6 bases and J by 0 bases. The CDR3 covers 15 residues. CDR3 bases: TGTGCCAGCAGAACCCCCGGGACAGTGAACACTGAAGCTTTCTTT. Its translation: CASRTPGTVNTEAFF.

V and J are TRBV6-6 and TRBJ2-7; 7 nucleotides align to TRBD2. Losses at the gene ends were 9 bases for V and 1 base for J; bases not matched to a gene: 12. Germline V gene lookup returns CDR1 MNHNY and CDR2 SVGAGI (reference sequence). This CDR3 contains 15 residues. CDR3 protein: CASSSSAGASYEQYF. Written as DNA, the CDR3 is TGTGCCAGTTCCTCCTCCGCGGGAGCGTCCTACGAGCAGTACTTC.

The rearrangement uses TRBV7-8 and TRBJ1-1; the match to TRBD1 covers 10 bases. The CDR3 consists of 20 residues. Germline V CDR1 and CDR2: SGHVS, FQNEAQ. The V gene end was trimmed by 5 bases and the J gene end by 0 bases; junction bases not matched to a gene: 18. This CDR3 reads CASSSRDRGRFSAMNTEAFF. CDR3 nucleotides: TGTGCCAGCAGCAGCCGGGACAGGGGAAGGTTTTCCGCCATGAACACTGAAGCTTTCTTT.

The CDR3 nucleotides are TGTGCCAGCAGCAAGGCAATGGCGAACGGGAGACCCTACGAGCAGTACTTC. It encodes CASSKAMANGRPYEQYF. The V call is TRBV14, the J call TRBJ2-7; TRBD2 is a possible D gene (6 bases). Trimming left V 5 bases short and J 2 bases short, with 22 bases between. The CDR3 covers 17 residues. CDR1 and CDR2 from the germline V gene are SGHDN and FVKESK.